The clone carrying this TCR beta chain was observed a handful of times. The target antigen is unknown. PCR employed 60 Vbeta and 13 Jbeta primers. Some clones are missing from TCRdb's copy, which holds only in-frame ones; the method was immunoSEQ multiplex PCR. The sample has under 200,000 clones, around 77% seen once. This entry comes from a study of cytomegalovirus exposure and HLA in healthy donors. General study results and limits: An analysis was carried out at a later point. It showed that HLA-associated TCR beta chains were more clonally expanded than equally common non-associated chains.

The CDR3 loop spans 15 amino acids. Per the germline V gene, CDR1 is MGHRA and CDR2 is YSYEKL. The J segment lost 0 bases and the V segment lost 3 bases, leaving 5 bases of the junction unmatched. The chain joins TRBV4-1 to TRBJ2-7, with 7 bases that match TRBD1. The sequence was obtained from a man aged 45 to 65 in good health and CMV-seropositive. Sequences were obtained from PBMCs. The CDR3 loop reads CASSHPTGSSYEQYF. The DNA for the CDR3 is TGCGCCAGCAGCCATCCGACAGGGAGCTCCTACGAGCAGTACTTC.